Presented here are 21 T cell receptor beta chains from one specimen sequenced in a study of T cells in Graves' hyperthyroidism and ophthalmopathy. TCR beta CDR3 region amplification was performed from RNA transcripts. The primer set for the first-round RT-PCR of the TCR CDR3 was HTBI. One entry per CDR3 protein results from TCRdb running MiXCR on the multiplex PCR reads. Altogether 650,000 to 700,000 distinct CDR3 sequences are present, 17% being singletons, with the ten largest covering 15% to 18%. The sample taken for sequencing was blood. The receptors were gathered from a man aged 50 to 60 with Graves' hyperthyroidism.

In this sample, this clonotype turned up many times. J is TRBJ1-1 and V is TRBV15, with unresolved D. The CDR3 consists of 17 residues. V was trimmed by 0 bases and J by 1 base, leaving 15 bases between them. Germline-derived CDR1 and CDR2 are LNHNV and YYDKDF (reference sequence). CDR3 nucleotides: TGTGCCACCAGCAGAGAGCGGACCCCCCGCCCGAACACTGAAGCTTTCTTT. Its translation: CATSRERTPRPNTEAFF.

This clonotype was found many times. The J gene is TRBJ2-3, the V gene TRBV18; 9 bases are a match to TRBD1. The V and J ends lost 5 bases and 6 bases, in that order; junction bases with no gene match: 9. Germline-derived CDR1 and CDR2 are KGHSH and LQKENI. CDR3 size: 15 residues. CDR3: CASSDTGGAMDTQYF. The CDR3 coding sequence is TGTGCCAGCTCAGACACAGGGGGCGCGATGGATACGCAGTATTTT.

This clonotype has a count of ten or more. The V gene is TRBV7-8, the J gene TRBJ2-1; D ambiguous. This CDR3 has 11 amino acids. Germline CDR1 and CDR2: SGHVS and FQNEAQ. V lost 3 bases to trimming and J lost 13 bases, with 10 bases between them. DNA for the CDR3: TGTGCCAGCAGCTTGGACGGGCGTCAGTTCTTC. Translation: CASSLDGRQFF.

On this clonotype: A much larger clone lies a single base off, so this may be a read error. The chain carries TRBV30 and TRBJ2-1, with a weak D call TRBD1 (6 bases). The CDR3 has 15 amino acids. The V gene's germline CDR1 is GTSNPN and CDR2 SVGIG (reference sequence). The CDR3 DNA reads as TGTGCCTGGAGTCCTGGGGGCGTCTCCTGCAATGAGCAGTTCTTC. Residues: CAWSPGGVSCNEQFF.

This clonotype occurred many times. The chain is built from TRBV27 and TRBJ2-3, with TRBD2 matching over 8 bases. CDR1 is MNHEY, CDR2 SMNVEV, per germline (reference sequence). The CDR3 length is 15 residues. V lost 1 base to trimming and J lost 3 bases; unmatched junction nucleotides: 3. The CDR3 region is CASSLWGLVTDTQYF. CDR3 DNA sequence: TGTGCCAGCAGTTTATGGGGACTAGTAACAGATACGCAGTATTTT.

There are a few counts of this clonotype. The CDR3 spells CASSQSTEALNTEAFF. The CDR3, as DNA: TGTGCCAGCAGCCAGTCCACGGAAGCCCTGAACACTGAAGCTTTCTTT. This chain uses TRBV3-1 with TRBJ1-1; unclear D gene. The CDR3 extends over 16 amino acids. The V end was cut by 3 bases, the J end by 0 bases, with 14 bases between. CDR1 is LGHDT and CDR2 is YNNKEL in the germline V gene (reference sequence). The complete variable domain, with remaining parts taken from reference TRBV3-1 and TRBJ1-1, reads DTAVSQTPKYLVTQMGNDKSIKCEQNLGHDTMYWYKQDSKKFLKIMFSYNNKELIINETVPNRFSPKSPDKAHLNLHINSLELGDSAVYFCASSQSTEALNTEAFFGQGTRLTVV.

This clonotype occurred many times. J is TRBJ1-2 and V is TRBV7-6; 7 nucleotides align to TRBD1. This CDR3 has 19 amino acids. Trimming at V came to 3 bases and at J to 2 bases, leaving 18 bases not matched to a gene. In germline, CDR1 is SGHVS, CDR2 FNYEAQ. The CDR3 nucleotides are TGTGCCAGCAGCTTCGTCCGGGACAGACTACAAGACAACAACTATGGCTACACCTTC. Protein sequence: CASSFVRDRLQDNNYGYTF.

On this clonotype itself: The junction differs from germline at one of its ends, possibly a read error. The chain carries TRBV7-2 and TRBJ1-5; maybe TRBD1 (6 bases). Germline CDR1 reads SGHTA; CDR2 reads FQGNSA. CDR3 length: 13 residues. In DNA, the CDR3 is TGTGACAGCAGTCGACAGGGCAATCAGCCCCAGCATTTT. Protein sequence: CDSSRQGNQPQHF.

This clonotype occurred many times. The chain recombines TRBV12-3 or TRBV12-4 with TRBJ2-1; TRBD2 agrees at 7 bases. J was trimmed by 3 bases and V by 7 bases; bases with no gene match: 3. This CDR3 has 13 amino acids. The CDR3 nucleotides read TGTGCCAGCAAAAGCGGGGTCTACAATGAGCAGTTCTTC. Its protein is CASKSGVYNEQFF.

This clonotype was detected many times. V gene TRBV6-1 combines with J gene TRBJ1-3; no firm D call. Between the trimmed V and J ends, which lost 5 bases and 1 base, there was a span of 9 bases. Germline-derived CDR1 and CDR2 are MNHNS and SASEGT. The CDR3 is 14 residues long. CDR3 sequence: CASSYGVSGNTIYF. As DNA, the CDR3 is TGTGCCAGCAGTTATGGGGTTTCTGGAAACACCATATATTTT.

There are many counts of this clonotype. DNA for the CDR3: TGTGCCAGCAGAGCTAGACAGGGTGTACCAAATTCACCCCTCCACTTT. This codes for CASRARQGVPNSPLHF. This chain connects TRBV2 to TRBJ1-6; 7 bases map to TRBD1. Germline loops: CDR1 SNHLY, CDR2 FYNNEI. This CDR3 is built from 16 residues. V dropped 6 bases and J dropped 7; count of bases not matched to a gene: 12.

For this clonotype: A single base separates this from a much larger clone, so it may be a read error. The chain uses TRBV10-3 and TRBJ2-7, with D perhaps assigned TRBD1 or TRBD2 (5 bases each). CDR3 length: 16 residues. Trimming left V 4 bases short and J 1 base short, with 17 bases between. CDR1 and CDR2 (germline): ENHRY, SYGVKD. Here the CDR3 reads CAISGSGTRISYEQYF. CDR3 DNA: TGTGCCATCAGTGGATCGGGGACCCGGATTTCCTACGAGCAGTACTTC.

Only a few counts were recorded for this clonotype. The J gene is TRBJ1-1, the V gene TRBV4-1; maybe TRBD1 (5 bases). The CDR3 is 15 amino acids. Germline-derived CDR1 and CDR2 are MGHRA and YSYEKL. V lost 2 bases to trimming and J lost 2 bases, with 12 bases between them. CDR3 sequence: CASSQPVGDNTEAFF. The CDR3 DNA follows: TGCGCCAGCAGCCAACCCGTTGGGGACAACACTGAAGCTTTCTTT.

This clonotype was picked up a small number of times. The J gene is TRBJ1-4, the V gene TRBV30, with 7 bases lining up with TRBD1. CDR3 length equals 13 residues. The junction had 4 bases not matched to a gene; V was cut back by 7 bases and J by 2 bases. Germline CDR1 is GTSNPN and CDR2 is SVGIG (reference sequence). DNA of the CDR3: TGTGCCTTTCAGGGGGACACTAATGAAAAACTGTTTTTT. As protein: CAFQGDTNEKLFF. Full variable domain (rest looked up from reference TRBV30 and TRBJ1-4): SQTIHQWPATLVQPVGSPLSLECTVEGTSNPNLYWYRQAAGRGLQLLFYSVGIGQISSEVPQNLSASRPQDRQFILSSKKLLLSDSGFYLCAFQGDTNEKLFFGSGTQLSVL.

The sample holds many counts of this clonotype. This chain links TRBV5-1 with TRBJ2-1; TRBD2 matches at 8 bases. The CDR3 extends over 15 amino acids. CDR1 is SGHRS, CDR2 YFSETQ, per germline. V trimming: 4 bases; J trimming: 8 bases; junction bases outside the gene matches: 11. This CDR3 reads CASSGGLAGYDEQFF. The CDR3 coding sequence is TGCGCCAGCAGCGGGGGCTTAGCGGGATATGATGAGCAGTTCTTC.

As to this clonotype: This may be a read error: a much more frequent sequence differs by one nucleotide. CDR3 nucleotide sequence: TGTGCCAGCTCACCAACGACAGGAGACAATGAGCAGTTCTTC. Its translation: CASSPTTGDNEQFF. The genes are TRBV18 and TRBJ2-1; D might be TRBD1 (6 bases). Trimming stripped 2 bases from V and 5 bases from J, with 10 bases between. Germline V lookup: CDR1 KGHSH, CDR2 LQKENI. CDR3 length equals 14 residues. Variable domain in full (rest from reference TRBV18 and TRBJ2-1): NAGVMQNPRHLVRRRGQEARLRCSPMKGHSHVYWYRQLPEEGLKFMVYLQKENIIDESGMPKERFSAEFPKEGPSILRIQQVVRGDSAAYFCASSPTTGDNEQFFGPGTRLTVL.

This clonotype occurred many times. The V call is TRBV7-9, the J call TRBJ2-5; 8 bases are shared with TRBD2. J was trimmed by 1 base and V by 8 bases; bases with no gene match: 12. Germline V gene lookup returns CDR1 SEHNR and CDR2 FQNEAQ (reference sequence). CDR3 length: 16 amino acids. CDR3 nucleotides: TGTGCCAGCGCAAAAGATTGGCGGGAGGCCCAAGAGACCCAGTACTTC. This sequence encodes CASAKDWREAQETQYF.

The chain uses TRBV9 and TRBJ2-1, with 7 bases aligning to TRBD1. V gave up 3 bases and J gave up 7 bases; unmatched junction bases: 4. CDR1 is SGDLS and CDR2 is YYNGEE in the germline V gene. This CDR3 is 13 amino acids long. DNA for the CDR3: TGTGCCAGCAGCGCGGGACAGCCTAATGAGCAGTTCTTC. The encoded protein is CASSAGQPNEQFF.

With regard to this clonotype: Just one base apart from a much larger clone, this may be a read error. The chain has TRBV5-4 and TRBJ2-1; D is unclear. The germline V gene encodes CDR1 SGHNT and CDR2 YYREEE (reference sequence). The CDR3 is 13 amino acids. CDR3 protein: CASNKGDYNEHFF. DNA for the CDR3: TGTGCCAGCAACAAAGGCGATTACAATGAGCACTTCTTC.

This clonotype was counted at least ten times. The chain carries TRBV20-1 and TRBJ2-5, with no clear D. V gave up 2 bases and J gave up 5 bases, with 6 bases separating them. The CDR3 spans 11 residues. Germline CDR1 reads DFQATT; CDR2 reads SNEGSKA (reference sequence). For the CDR3, the DNA is TGCAGTGCTAGATCCGGGGAGACCCAGTACTTC. Protein product: CSARSGETQYF.

The table lists this clonotype with many counts. The gene calls are TRBV5-1 and TRBJ2-1; weak D call: TRBD2 (5 bases). Germline V gives CDR1 SGHRS, CDR2 YFSETQ. V shed 0 bases and J shed 8 bases, with 12 bases lying between them. This CDR3 spans 14 amino acids. For the CDR3, the DNA is TGCGCCAGCAGCTTGGGACCGGGAAACGATGAGCAGTTCTTC. It yields the protein CASSLGPGNDEQFF.